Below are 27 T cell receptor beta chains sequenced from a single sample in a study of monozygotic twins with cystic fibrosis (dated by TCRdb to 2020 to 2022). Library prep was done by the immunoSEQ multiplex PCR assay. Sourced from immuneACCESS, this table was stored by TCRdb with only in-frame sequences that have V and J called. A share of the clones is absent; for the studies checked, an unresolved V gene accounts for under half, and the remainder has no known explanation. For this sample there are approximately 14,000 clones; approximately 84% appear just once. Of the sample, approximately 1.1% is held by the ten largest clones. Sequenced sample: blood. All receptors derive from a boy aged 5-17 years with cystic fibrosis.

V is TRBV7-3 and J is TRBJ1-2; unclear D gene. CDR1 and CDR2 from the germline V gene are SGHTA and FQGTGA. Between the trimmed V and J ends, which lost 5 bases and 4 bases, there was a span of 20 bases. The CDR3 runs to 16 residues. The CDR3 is CASSPPPSIRCYGYTF. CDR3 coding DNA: TGTGCCAGCAGCCCCCCCCCTTCTATTCGATGCTATGGCTACACCTTC. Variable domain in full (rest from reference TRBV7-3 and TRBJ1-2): GAGVSQTPSNKVTEKGKYVELRCDPISGHTALYWYRQSLGQGPEFLIYFQGTGAADDSGLPNDRFFAVRPEGSVSTLKIQRTERGDSAVYLCASSPPPSIRCYGYTFGSGTRLTVV.

The CDR3, as DNA: TGTGCCAGTAGTCCACACCCAGGACAGGAGGGCCCAGATACGCAGTATTTT. As protein: CASSPHPGQEGPDTQYF. The chain uses TRBV19 and TRBJ2-3, with a tentative D call TRBD1 (7 bases). Deletions cut 5 bases from V and 4 bases from J, with 22 bases between. The V gene's germline CDR1 is LNHDA and CDR2 SQIVND (reference sequence). This CDR3 comprises 17 residues.

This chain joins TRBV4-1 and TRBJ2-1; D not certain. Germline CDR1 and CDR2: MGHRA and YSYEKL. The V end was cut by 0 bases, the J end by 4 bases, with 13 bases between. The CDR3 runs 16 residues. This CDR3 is CASSQDGGPPYNEQFF. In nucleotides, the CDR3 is TGCGCCAGCAGCCAAGACGGCGGACCCCCTTACAATGAGCAGTTCTTC.

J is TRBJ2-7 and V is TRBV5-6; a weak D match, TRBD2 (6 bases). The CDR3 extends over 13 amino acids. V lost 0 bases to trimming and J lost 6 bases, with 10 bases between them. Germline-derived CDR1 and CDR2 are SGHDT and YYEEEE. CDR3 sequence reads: CASSLAGTREQYF. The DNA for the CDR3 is TGTGCCAGCAGCTTGGCCGGGACTCGCGAGCAGTACTTC.

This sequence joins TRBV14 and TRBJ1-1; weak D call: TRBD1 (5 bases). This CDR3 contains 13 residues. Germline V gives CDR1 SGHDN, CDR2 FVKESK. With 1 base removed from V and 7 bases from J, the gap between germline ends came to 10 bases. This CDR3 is CASSQVGGGEAFF. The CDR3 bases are TGTGCCAGCAGCCAAGTTGGGGGGGGTGAAGCTTTCTTT.

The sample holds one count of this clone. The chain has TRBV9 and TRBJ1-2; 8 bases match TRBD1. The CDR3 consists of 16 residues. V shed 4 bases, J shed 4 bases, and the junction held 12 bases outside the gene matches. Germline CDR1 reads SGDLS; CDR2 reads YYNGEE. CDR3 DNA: TGTGCCAGCAGCACCCAAGACAGGGGTGGTGTCTATGGCTACACCTTC. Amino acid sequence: CASSTQDRGGVYGYTF.

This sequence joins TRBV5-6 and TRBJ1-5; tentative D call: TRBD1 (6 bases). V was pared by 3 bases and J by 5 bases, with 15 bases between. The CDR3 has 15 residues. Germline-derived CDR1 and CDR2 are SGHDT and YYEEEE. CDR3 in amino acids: CASSYGGRGHQPQHF. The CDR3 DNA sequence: TGTGCCAGCAGCTACGGCGGCAGGGGTCATCAGCCCCAGCATTTT.

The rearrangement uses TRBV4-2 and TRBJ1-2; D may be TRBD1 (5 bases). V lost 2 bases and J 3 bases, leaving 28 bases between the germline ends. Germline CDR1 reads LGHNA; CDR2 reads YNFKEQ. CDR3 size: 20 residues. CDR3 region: CASSQPTPRAATVPDYGYTF. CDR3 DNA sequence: TGTGCCAGCAGCCAACCAACACCCCGGGCCGCGACAGTTCCAGACTATGGCTACACCTTC.

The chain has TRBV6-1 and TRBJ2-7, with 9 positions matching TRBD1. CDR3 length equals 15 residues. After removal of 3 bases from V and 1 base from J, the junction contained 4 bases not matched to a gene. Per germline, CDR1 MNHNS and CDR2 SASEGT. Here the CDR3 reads CASSELDRGSYEQYF. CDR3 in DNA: TGTGCCAGCAGTGAGCTGGACAGGGGATCCTACGAGCAGTACTTC.

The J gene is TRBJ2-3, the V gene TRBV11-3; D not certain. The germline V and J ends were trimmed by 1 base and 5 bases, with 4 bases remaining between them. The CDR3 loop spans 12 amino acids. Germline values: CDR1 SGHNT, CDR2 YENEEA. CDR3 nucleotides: TGTGCCAGCAGCTTAGGTGGAGATACGCAGTATTTT. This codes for CASSLGGDTQYF. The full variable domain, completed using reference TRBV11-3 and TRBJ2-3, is EAGVVQSPRYKIIEKKQPVAFWCNPISGHNTLYWYLQNLGQGPELLIRYENEEAVDDSQLPKDRFSAERLKGVDSTLKIQPAELGDSAVYLCASSLGGDTQYFGPGTRLTVL.

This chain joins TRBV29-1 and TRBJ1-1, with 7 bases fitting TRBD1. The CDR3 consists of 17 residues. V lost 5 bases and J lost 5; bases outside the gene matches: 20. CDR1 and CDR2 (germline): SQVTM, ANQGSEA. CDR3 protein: CSVNGRGTFTTGTEAFF. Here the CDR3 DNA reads TGCAGCGTTAATGGCAGGGGTACTTTTACGACAGGGACTGAAGCTTTCTTT.

The CDR3 loop reads CASSQGVGSGNTIYF. The CDR3 DNA reads TGCGCCAGCAGCCAGGGGGTGGGTTCTGGAAACACCATATATTTT. V gene TRBV4-1 combines with J gene TRBJ1-3; maybe TRBD1 (5 bases). Germline CDR1 and CDR2: MGHRA and YSYEKL. V was cut by 3 bases and J by 1 base, with 10 bases left in between. CDR3 length: 15 residues.

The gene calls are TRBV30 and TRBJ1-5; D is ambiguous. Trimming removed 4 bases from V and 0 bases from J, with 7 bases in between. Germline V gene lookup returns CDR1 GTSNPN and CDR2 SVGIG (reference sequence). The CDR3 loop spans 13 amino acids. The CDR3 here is CAWKRDSNQPQHF. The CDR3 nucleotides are TGTGCCTGGAAACGGGATAGCAATCAGCCCCAGCATTTT.

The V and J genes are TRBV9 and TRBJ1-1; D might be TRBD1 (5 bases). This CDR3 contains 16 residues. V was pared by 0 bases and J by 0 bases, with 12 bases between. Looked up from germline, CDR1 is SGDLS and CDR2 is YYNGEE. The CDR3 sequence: CASSVGAGIMNTEAFF. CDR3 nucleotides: TGTGCCAGCAGCGTAGGGGCAGGGATTATGAACACTGAAGCTTTCTTT.

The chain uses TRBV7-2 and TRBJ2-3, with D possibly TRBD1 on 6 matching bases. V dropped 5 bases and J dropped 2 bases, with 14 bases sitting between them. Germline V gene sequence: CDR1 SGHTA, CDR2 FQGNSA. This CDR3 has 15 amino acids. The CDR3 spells CASSPQGWATDTQYF. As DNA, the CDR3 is TGTGCCAGCAGCCCCCAGGGGTGGGCCACAGATACGCAGTATTTT. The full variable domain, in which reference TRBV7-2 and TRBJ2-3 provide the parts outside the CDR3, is GAGVSQSPSNKVTEKGKDVELRCDPISGHTALYWYRQSLGQGLEFLIYFQGNSAPDKSGLPSDRFSAERTGGSVSTLTIQRTQQEDSAVYLCASSPQGWATDTQYFGPGTRLTVL.

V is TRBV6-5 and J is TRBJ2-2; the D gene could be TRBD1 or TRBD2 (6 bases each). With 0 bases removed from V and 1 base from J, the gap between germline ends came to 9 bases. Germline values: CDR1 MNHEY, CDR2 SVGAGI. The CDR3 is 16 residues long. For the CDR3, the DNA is TGTGCCAGCAGTTACTCGGGGGGACAGAACACCGGGGAGCTGTTTTTT. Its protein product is CASSYSGGQNTGELFF.

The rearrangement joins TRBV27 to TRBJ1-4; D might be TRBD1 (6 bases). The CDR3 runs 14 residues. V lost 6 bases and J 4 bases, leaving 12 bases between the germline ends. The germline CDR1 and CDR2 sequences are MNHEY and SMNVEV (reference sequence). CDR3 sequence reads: CASRLQGINEKLFF. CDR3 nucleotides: TGTGCCAGCAGATTACAGGGAATTAATGAAAAACTGTTTTTT. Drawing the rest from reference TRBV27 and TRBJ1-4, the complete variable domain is EAQVTQNPRYLITVTGKKLTVTCSQNMNHEYMSWYRQDPGLGLRQIYYSMNVEVTDKGDVPEGYKVSRKEKRNFPLILESPSPNQTSLYFCASRLQGINEKLFFGSGTQLSVL.

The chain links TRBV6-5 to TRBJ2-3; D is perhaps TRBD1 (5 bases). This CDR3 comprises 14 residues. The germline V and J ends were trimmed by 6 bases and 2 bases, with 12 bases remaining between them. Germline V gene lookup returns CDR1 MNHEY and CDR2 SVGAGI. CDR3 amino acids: CASSPGQNTDTQYF. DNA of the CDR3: TGTGCCAGCAGCCCCGGACAAAACACAGATACGCAGTATTTT.

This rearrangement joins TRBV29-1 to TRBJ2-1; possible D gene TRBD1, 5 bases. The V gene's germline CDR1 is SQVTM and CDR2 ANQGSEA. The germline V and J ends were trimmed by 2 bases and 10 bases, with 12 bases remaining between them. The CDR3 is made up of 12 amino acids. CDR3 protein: CSVELVTVEQFF. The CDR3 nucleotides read TGCAGCGTTGAACTCGTGACAGTGGAGCAGTTCTTC.

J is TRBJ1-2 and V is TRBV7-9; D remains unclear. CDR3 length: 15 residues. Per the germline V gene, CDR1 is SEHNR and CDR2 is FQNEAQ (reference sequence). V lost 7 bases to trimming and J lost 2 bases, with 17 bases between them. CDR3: CASNPRNLQNYGYTF. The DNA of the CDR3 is TGTGCCAGCAACCCACGCAATCTCCAAAACTATGGCTACACCTTC.

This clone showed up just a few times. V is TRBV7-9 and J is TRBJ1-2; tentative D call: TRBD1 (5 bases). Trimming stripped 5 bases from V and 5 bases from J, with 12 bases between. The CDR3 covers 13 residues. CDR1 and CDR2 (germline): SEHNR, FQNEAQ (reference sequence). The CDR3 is CASSLGAEYGYTF. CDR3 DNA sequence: TGTGCCAGCAGCCTAGGGGCAGAATATGGCTACACCTTC.

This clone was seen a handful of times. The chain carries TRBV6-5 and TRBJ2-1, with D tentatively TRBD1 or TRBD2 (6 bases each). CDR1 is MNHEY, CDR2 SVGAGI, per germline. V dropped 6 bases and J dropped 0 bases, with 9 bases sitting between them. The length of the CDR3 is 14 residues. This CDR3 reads CASRWGASYNEQFF. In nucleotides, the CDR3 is TGTGCCAGCAGGTGGGGGGCCTCCTACAATGAGCAGTTCTTC.

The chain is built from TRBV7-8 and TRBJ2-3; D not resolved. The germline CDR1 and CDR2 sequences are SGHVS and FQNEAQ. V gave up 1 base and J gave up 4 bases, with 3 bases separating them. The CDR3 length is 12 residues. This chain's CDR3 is CASSLEPDTQYF. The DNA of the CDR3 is TGTGCCAGCAGCTTAGAGCCAGATACGCAGTATTTT. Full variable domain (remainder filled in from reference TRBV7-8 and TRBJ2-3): GAGVSQSPRYKVAKRGQDVALRCDPISGHVSLFWYQQALGQGPEFLTYFQNEAQLDKSGLPSDRFFAERPEGSVSTLKIQRTQQEDSAVYLCASSLEPDTQYFGPGTRLTVL.

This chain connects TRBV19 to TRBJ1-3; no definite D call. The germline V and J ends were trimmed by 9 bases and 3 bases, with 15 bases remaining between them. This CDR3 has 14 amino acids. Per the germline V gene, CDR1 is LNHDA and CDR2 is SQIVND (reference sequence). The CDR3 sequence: CASVGFSLGNTIYF. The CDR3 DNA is TGTGCCAGCGTGGGCTTCTCCCTTGGAAACACCATATATTTT. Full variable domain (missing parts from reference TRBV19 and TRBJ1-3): DGGITQSPKYLFRKEGQNVTLSCEQNLNHDAMYWYRQDPGQGLRLIYYSQIVNDFQKGDIAEGYSVSREKKESFPLTVTSAQKNPTAFYLCASVGFSLGNTIYFGEGSWLTVV.

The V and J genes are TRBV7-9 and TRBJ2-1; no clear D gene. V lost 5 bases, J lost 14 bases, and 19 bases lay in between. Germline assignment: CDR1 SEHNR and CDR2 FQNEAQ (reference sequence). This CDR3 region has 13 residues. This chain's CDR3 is CASSITLDQSEFF. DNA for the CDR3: TGTGCCAGCAGCATAACCTTGGACCAGAGCGAGTTCTTC. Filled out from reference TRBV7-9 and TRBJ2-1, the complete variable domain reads DTGVSQNPRHKITKRGQNVTFRCDPISEHNRLYWYRQTLGQGPEFLTYFQNEAQLEKSRLLSDRFSAERPKGSFSTLEIQRTEQGDSAMYLCASSITLDQSEFFGPGTRLTVL.

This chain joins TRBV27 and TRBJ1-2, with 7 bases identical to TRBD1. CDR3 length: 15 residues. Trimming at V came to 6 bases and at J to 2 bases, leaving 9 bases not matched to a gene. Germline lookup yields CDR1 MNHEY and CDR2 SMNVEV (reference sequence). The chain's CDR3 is CASSRENRGNYGYTF. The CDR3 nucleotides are TGTGCCAGCAGCCGGGAAAACAGGGGCAACTATGGCTACACCTTC.

The CDR3 reads CASSPTGGEFTSHFF. CDR3 DNA: TGTGCCAGCTCACCAACCGGGGGCGAGTTTACGAGCCACTTCTTC. This chain connects TRBV18 to TRBJ2-1; D possibly uses TRBD1 or TRBD2 (6 bases each). The germline V gene has CDR1 KGHSH and CDR2 LQKENI. Trimming took 2 bases from V and 16 from J, leaving 24 bases between them. There are 15 residues in the CDR3.